This T cell receptor (beta chain) was sequenced in a study of blood T cell repertoires in COVID-19. For the study at large: The United States, Italy and Spain supplied acute and convalescent COVID-19 samples. Nucleic acid was either cDNA or gDNA, and it came from T cells, B-cell-depleted T cells, or PBMCs.

V lost 5 bases, J lost 9 bases, and 8 bases lay in between. Germline assignment: CDR1 MNHEY and CDR2 SVGAGI. CDR3 length: 11 amino acids. Produced via immunoSEQ multiplex PCR; TCRdb's table is partial and in-frame only. The table has about 100,000 clones, about 86% seen once. The sequenced sample was peripheral blood. The TCR was taken from a human donor in a cohort sampled during active COVID-19. The rearrangement uses TRBV6-5 and TRBJ2-1, with unresolved D. CDR3 DNA: TGTGCCAGCAGTATGGGCGTTGAGCAGTTCTTC. Residues: CASSMGVEQFF.